This TCR beta chain appears in the sequencing data of a study of control samples from healthy donors and cancer patients. Using immunoSEQ multiplex PCR, the repertoire was profiled, and TCRdb retains in-frame clones only, with some absent. Of 100,000 to 150,000 clones detected, 92% appear once; the ten largest clones hold 2% to 2.5%. With 7 bases removed from V and 2 bases from J, the gap between germline ends came to 13 bases. Looked up from germline, CDR1 is SGHVS and CDR2 is FQNEAQ. This CDR3 is built from 14 residues. The genes are TRBV7-8 and TRBJ2-3; D is perhaps TRBD2 (5 bases). The sequence derives from a woman between 45 and 60 years old in good health. The sample was blood. This CDR3 is CASNVGEYTDTQYF. Here the CDR3 DNA reads TGTGCCAGCAACGTCGGGGAGTACACAGATACGCAGTATTTT.